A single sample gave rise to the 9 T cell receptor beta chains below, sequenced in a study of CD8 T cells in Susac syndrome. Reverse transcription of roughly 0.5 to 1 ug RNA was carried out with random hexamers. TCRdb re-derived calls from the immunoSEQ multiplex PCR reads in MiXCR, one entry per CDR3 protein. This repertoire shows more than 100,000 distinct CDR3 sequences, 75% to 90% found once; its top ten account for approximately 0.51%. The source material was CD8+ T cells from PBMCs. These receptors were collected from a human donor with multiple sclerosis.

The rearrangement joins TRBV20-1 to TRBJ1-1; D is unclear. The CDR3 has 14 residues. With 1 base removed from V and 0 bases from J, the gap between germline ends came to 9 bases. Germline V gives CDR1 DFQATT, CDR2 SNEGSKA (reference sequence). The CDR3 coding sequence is TGCAGTGCTAGAGTAAAGGTTTTGAACACTGAAGCTTTCTTT. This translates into CSARVKVLNTEAFF.

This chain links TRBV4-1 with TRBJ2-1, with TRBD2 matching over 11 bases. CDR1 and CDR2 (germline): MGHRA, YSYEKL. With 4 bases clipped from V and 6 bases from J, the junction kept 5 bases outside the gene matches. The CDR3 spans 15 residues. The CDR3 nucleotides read TGCGCCAGCAGCCCGGGACTAGCGGAATTCAATGAGCAGTTCTTC. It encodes CASSPGLAEFNEQFF.

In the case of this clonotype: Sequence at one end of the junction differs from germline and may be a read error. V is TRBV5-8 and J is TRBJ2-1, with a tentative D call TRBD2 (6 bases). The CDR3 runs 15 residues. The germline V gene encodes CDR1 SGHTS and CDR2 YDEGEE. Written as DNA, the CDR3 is TGTGCCACCAGCTTGGACGGGAGTCTTTACAATGAGCAGTTCTTC. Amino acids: CATSLDGSLYNEQFF.

The DNA for the CDR3 is TGTGCCATCAGTCGGACCTATCAGCCCCAGCATTTT. Protein sequence: CAISRTYQPQHF. The V and J genes are TRBV10-3 and TRBJ1-5; no reliable D call. Germline CDR1 is ENHRY and CDR2 is SYGVKD. This CDR3 comprises 12 residues. V was clipped by 5 bases and J by 5 bases, with 7 bases between them.

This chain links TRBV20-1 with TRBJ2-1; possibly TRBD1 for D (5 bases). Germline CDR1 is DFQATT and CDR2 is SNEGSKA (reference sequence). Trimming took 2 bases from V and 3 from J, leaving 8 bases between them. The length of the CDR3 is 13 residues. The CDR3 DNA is TGCAGTGCTAGACAGGGAATCTACAATGAGCAGTTCTTC. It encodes CSARQGIYNEQFF.

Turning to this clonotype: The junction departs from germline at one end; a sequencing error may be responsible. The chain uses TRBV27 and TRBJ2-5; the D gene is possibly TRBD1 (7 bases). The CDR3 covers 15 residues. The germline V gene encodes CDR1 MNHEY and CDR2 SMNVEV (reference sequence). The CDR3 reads CVSGRGIGGEETQYF. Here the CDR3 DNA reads TGTGTCAGCGGACGGGGGATAGGGGGCGAGGAGACCCAGTACTTC.

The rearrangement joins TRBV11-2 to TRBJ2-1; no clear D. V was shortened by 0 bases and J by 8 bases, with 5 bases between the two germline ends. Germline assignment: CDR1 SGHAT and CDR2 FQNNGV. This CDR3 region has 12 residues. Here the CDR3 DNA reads TGTGCCAGCAGCTTAGAAGTGCATGAGCAGTTCTTC. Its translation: CASSLEVHEQFF.

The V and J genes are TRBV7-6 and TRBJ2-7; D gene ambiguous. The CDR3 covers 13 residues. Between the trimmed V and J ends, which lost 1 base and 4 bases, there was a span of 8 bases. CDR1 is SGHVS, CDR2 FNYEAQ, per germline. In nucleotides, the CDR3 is TGTGCCAGCAGCTTAGGGCCAGATTACGAGCAGTACGTC. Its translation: CASSLGPDYEQYV.

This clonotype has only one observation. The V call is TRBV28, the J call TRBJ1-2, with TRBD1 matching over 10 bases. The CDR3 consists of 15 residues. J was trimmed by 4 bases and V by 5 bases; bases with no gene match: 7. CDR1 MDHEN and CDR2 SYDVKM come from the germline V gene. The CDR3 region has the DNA TGTGCCAGCAGTCGTGGGACAGGGGTCAGCTATGGCTACACCTTC. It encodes CASSRGTGVSYGYTF.